Presented here are 8 T cell receptor beta chains from one specimen sequenced in a study of blood T cell repertoires in COVID-19. Libraries were prepared by immunoSEQ multiplex PCR; TCRdb keeps only in-frame clonotypes and omits some of them. The repertoire has 200,000 to 250,000 clones, under 90% of them found once; the top ten carry about 5.3%. Sequencing was performed on PBMCs or T cells enriched from blood (not recorded which). These receptors originate from a woman aged 50 to 60 who had been exposed to COVID-19.

The CDR3 spells CASSILPGVNTGELFF. As DNA, the CDR3 is TGTGCCAGTAGTATTTTGCCTGGAGTAAACACCGGGGAGCTGTTTTTT. This chain connects TRBV19 to TRBJ2-2; D is unresolved. Germline-derived CDR1 and CDR2 are LNHDA and SQIVND (reference sequence). The CDR3 runs 16 residues. Trimming stripped 3 bases from V and 2 bases from J, with 13 bases between.

As concerns this clone: The identical CDR3 is also encoded by other nucleotide sequences in the sample. The gene calls are TRBV10-3 and TRBJ1-1; D remains unclear. The CDR3 extends over 11 amino acids. Trimming shortened V by 3 bases and J by 5 bases, and 4 bases separated the two germline ends. The V gene's germline CDR1 is ENHRY and CDR2 SYGVKD. The CDR3 reads CAISDRTEAFF. CDR3 bases: TGTGCCATCAGTGACCGGACTGAAGCTTTCTTT.

The chain recombines TRBV6-1 with TRBJ1-2; 10 bases agree with TRBD1. The CDR3 spans 16 residues. V dropped 0 bases and J dropped 4; count of bases not matched to a gene: 5. Germline loops: CDR1 MNHNS, CDR2 SASEGT. The CDR3 coding sequence is TGTGCCAGCAGTGAAGCGGAGACAGGGGGCGTCTATGGCTACACCTTC. It specifies CASSEAETGGVYGYTF.

A note on this clone: This specimen includes other DNA sequences encoding the same CDR3. CDR3 bases: TGTGCCAGCAGTCCCGGGACAGGGGCCACTGAAGCTTTCTTT. Protein: CASSPGTGATEAFF. The chain has TRBV6-5 and TRBJ1-1; 10 nucleotides align to TRBD1. Germline V CDR1 and CDR2: MNHEY, SVGAGI. V was clipped by 5 bases and J by 4 bases; unmatched bases: 4. This CDR3 region has 14 residues.

CDR3 sequence: CASSDPFSPLHF. CDR3 sequence (DNA): TGTGCCAGCAGTGACCCGTTTTCACCCCTCCACTTT. The V call is TRBV2, the J call TRBJ1-6; no firm D call. Looked up from germline, CDR1 is SNHLY and CDR2 is FYNNEI. This CDR3 contains 12 residues. Deletions cut 3 bases from V and 9 bases from J, with 6 bases between.

The J gene is TRBJ1-1, the V gene TRBV10-1; tentatively, D is TRBD1 (5 bases). The V end lost 3 bases, the J end lost 0 bases, and 8 bases lay between the germline ends. The CDR3 runs to 14 residues. Germline values: CDR1 WNHNN, CDR2 SYGVQD (reference sequence). The DNA of the CDR3 is TGCGCCAGCAGTGAAGGGGATTTGAACACTGAAGCTTTCTTT. Its translation is CASSEGDLNTEAFF.

This clone has a count of ten or more. The rearrangement links TRBV18 to TRBJ2-7; TRBD1 matches 9 bases. The CDR3 contains 14 residues. CDR1 KGHSH and CDR2 LQKENI come from the germline V gene. V was clipped by 6 bases and J by 4 bases; unmatched bases: 7. DNA of the CDR3: TGTGCCAGCTCCTCATCCGGGACAGGGTACGAGCAGTACTTC. This codes for CASSSSGTGYEQYF.

The rearrangement links TRBV6-5 to TRBJ1-5; 7 bases match TRBD1. Germline V gene data show CDR1 as MNHEY and CDR2 as SVGAGI. The CDR3 loop spans 13 amino acids. Trimming took 10 bases from V and 9 from J; bases not matched to a gene: 12. CDR3 bases: TGTGCCACCGCCTCGGGACAGAGTTTGCCCCAGCATTTT. Its protein product is CATASGQSLPQHF.